These 13 T cell receptor beta chains came from one sample sequenced in a study of cytomegalovirus exposure and HLA in healthy donors. The primer mix had 60 Vbeta and 13 Jbeta primers. TCRdb's table, derived via immunoSEQ multiplex PCR, lists solely in-frame clones and lacks some. The sample holds around 140,000 clones, more than 70% seen once. Material for sequencing was PBMCs. These receptors all stem from a woman in her fifties or sixties in good health and CMV-seronegative.

The chain uses TRBV4-1 and TRBJ2-6, with 7 bases that match TRBD2. Losses at the gene ends were 4 bases for V and 4 bases for J; bases not matched to a gene: 7. The length of the CDR3 is 16 residues. Germline V lookup: CDR1 MGHRA, CDR2 YSYEKL. As DNA, the CDR3 is TGCGCCAGCAGCCTCCCCGGGGGGTCCGGGGCCAACGTCCTGACTTTC. Amino acids: CASSLPGGSGANVLTF.

The chain recombines TRBV14 with TRBJ2-5, with D perhaps TRBD1 (6 bases). The J call may be wrong; the DNA end is better matched by TRBJ2-7. The CDR3 is 15 amino acids. Germline V CDR1 and CDR2: SGHDN, FVKESK. The CDR3 region has the DNA TGTGCCAGCAGCCAAGAACAGGGACCCTACTACGAGCAGTACTTC. It specifies CASSQEQGPYYEQYF.

V gene TRBV7-8 combines with J gene TRBJ2-3; D remains ambiguous. Germline CDR1 and CDR2: SGHVS and FQNEAQ. The CDR3 covers 15 residues. V was trimmed by 3 bases and J by 0 bases, leaving 10 bases between them. The DNA of the CDR3 is TGTGCCAGCAGCTTTACGAGATCTAGCACAGATACGCAGTATTTT. Translating gives CASSFTRSSTDTQYF.

This clone was counted only a few times. This sequence joins TRBV15 and TRBJ2-7; D unresolved. Germline assignment: CDR1 LNHNV and CDR2 YYDKDF (reference sequence). The CDR3 contains 13 residues. Trimming pared 4 bases from V and 8 bases from J, leaving 15 bases between. CDR3 nucleotides: TGTGCCACCAGCACCCGGCCGGAGATGAAGCAGTACTTC. This sequence encodes CATSTRPEMKQYF. Full variable domain (rest looked up from reference TRBV15 and TRBJ2-7): DAMVIQNPRYQVTQFGKPVTLSCSQTLNHNVMYWYQQKSSQAPKLLFHYYDKDFNNEADTPDNFQSRRPNTSFCFLDIRSPGLGDTAMYLCATSTRPEMKQYFGPGTRLTVT.

The chain joins TRBV15 to TRBJ2-2; D gene unclear. This CDR3 has 15 amino acids. V was trimmed by 1 base and J by 4 bases, leaving 10 bases between them. The germline gives CDR1 LNHNV, CDR2 YYDKDF (reference sequence). CDR3 region: CATSRVETPTGELFF. Written as DNA, the CDR3 is TGTGCCACCAGCAGAGTTGAGACTCCCACCGGGGAGCTGTTTTTT.

The rearrangement joins TRBV30 to TRBJ2-5; D might be TRBD1 (6 bases). The J call is uncertain, as TRBJ2-7 better fits the DNA end. CDR3 length equals 13 residues. Germline values: CDR1 GTSNPN, CDR2 SVGIG (reference sequence). The CDR3 DNA is TGTGCCTGGAGGCTGACAGGAGCCTACGAGCAGTACTTC. Its translation: CAWRLTGAYEQYF.

J is TRBJ1-1 and V is TRBV15; possibly TRBD1 for D (5 bases). Germline V gene lookup returns CDR1 LNHNV and CDR2 YYDKDF (reference sequence). Trimming took 5 bases from V and 1 from J, leaving 8 bases between them. The CDR3 loop spans 13 amino acids. CDR3 in amino acids: CATSADRNTEAFF. Here the CDR3 DNA reads TGTGCCACCAGCGCAGACAGGAACACTGAAGCTTTCTTT.

The CDR3 sequence: CASSLTRDEQFF. The CDR3, as DNA: TGTGCCAGCAGCTTAACCCGGGATGAGCAGTTCTTC. The rearrangement links TRBV7-2 to TRBJ2-1; D is undetermined. V lost 2 bases and J lost 8, with 7 bases in between. This CDR3 is 12 amino acids long. Germline V lookup: CDR1 SGHTA, CDR2 FQGNSA.

V usage is TRBV19 and J usage is TRBJ2-3, with D tentatively TRBD1 (6 bases). CDR1 LNHDA and CDR2 SQIVND come from the germline V gene (reference sequence). The CDR3 consists of 13 residues. Deletions cut 4 bases from V and 7 bases from J, with 12 bases between. This chain's CDR3 is CASSTPGAYTQYF. The CDR3 bases are TGTGCCAGTAGTACCCCAGGGGCATATACGCAGTATTTT.

CDR3 coding DNA: TGTGCCAGCTCCCCAGGGAGCACCTCGGCGGGGGAGCAGTACTTC. Its translation is CASSPGSTSAGEQYF. The chain joins TRBV18 to TRBJ2-5; TRBD2 matches at 7 bases. V lost 6 bases and J lost 11; bases outside the gene matches: 18. The CDR3 sequence is 15 residues long. CDR1 is KGHSH and CDR2 is LQKENI in the germline V gene.

The chain carries TRBV10-3 and TRBJ2-1; the match to TRBD2 covers 11 bases. The CDR3 runs to 14 residues. The V gene end was trimmed by 8 bases and the J gene end by 6 bases; junction bases not matched to a gene: 6. CDR1 is ENHRY, CDR2 SYGVKD, per germline. The CDR3 reads CAIGSGLAGNEQFF. For the CDR3, the DNA is TGTGCCATCGGGAGCGGACTAGCGGGCAATGAGCAGTTCTTC.

The chain recombines TRBV6-4 with TRBJ2-4; D might be TRBD1 (5 bases). Germline V gene sequence: CDR1 MRHNA, CDR2 SNTAGT. The V end was cut by 6 bases, the J end by 0 bases, with 18 bases between. The CDR3 is 17 residues long. Here the CDR3 reads CASRLVGQGKAKNIQYF. The CDR3, as DNA: TGTGCCAGCAGACTGGTAGGGCAGGGTAAAGCCAAAAACATTCAGTACTTC.

The chain combines TRBV6-1 with TRBJ1-1; no clear D gene. The V gene lost 10 bases and the J gene lost 4 bases, with 16 bases spanning the gap. This CDR3 region has 13 residues. Germline V CDR1 and CDR2: MNHNS, SASEGT. This chain's CDR3 is CATEEDRGTEAFF. The CDR3, as DNA: TGTGCCACCGAGGAGGACCGGGGCACTGAAGCTTTCTTT.